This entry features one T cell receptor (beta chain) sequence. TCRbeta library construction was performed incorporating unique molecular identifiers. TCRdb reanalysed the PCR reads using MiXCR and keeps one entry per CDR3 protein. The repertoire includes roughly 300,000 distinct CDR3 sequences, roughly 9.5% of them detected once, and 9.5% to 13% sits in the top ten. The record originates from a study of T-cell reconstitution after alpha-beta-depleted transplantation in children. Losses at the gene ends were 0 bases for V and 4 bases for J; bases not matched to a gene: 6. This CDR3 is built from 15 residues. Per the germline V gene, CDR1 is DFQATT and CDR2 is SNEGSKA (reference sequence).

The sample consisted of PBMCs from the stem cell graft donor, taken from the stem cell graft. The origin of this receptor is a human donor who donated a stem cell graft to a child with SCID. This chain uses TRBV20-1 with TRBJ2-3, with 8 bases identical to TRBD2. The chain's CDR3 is CSAREGLVGADTQYF. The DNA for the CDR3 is TGCAGTGCTAGAGAGGGACTAGTCGGCGCAGATACGCAGTATTTT.